This entry concerns a single T cell receptor beta chain. Antigen unknown. The sample originates from a study of cytomegalovirus exposure and HLA in healthy donors. Study conclusions and caveats: One cluster of highly shared sequence variants probably arose as a sequencing artifact. Immune exposure information comprised only CMV serostatus. Investigators reported fewer than 200 TCR beta chains as tied to cytomegalovirus. A prior analysis recorded that most TCR beta V segments were productive about 87% or about 30% of the time.

Germline V CDR1 and CDR2: SGHRS, YFSETQ. The CDR3 has 22 amino acids. V was cut by 0 bases and J by 3 bases, with 34 bases left in between. The study ran its PCR with 60 Vbeta and 13 Jbeta primers. Method: immunoSEQ multiplex PCR; TCRdb's copy keeps in-frame clones and lacks some. This table has approximately 160,000 clones, 68% appearing once. The specimen was PBMCs. This sequence originates from a woman aged 18-29 years in good health and CMV-seropositive. The chain is built from TRBV5-1 and TRBJ2-7, with D perhaps matching TRBD1 (5 bases). In DNA, the CDR3 is TGCGCCAGCAGCTTGGCCGATGGGGTATGGGGCTTCCCGGCCTACCTAATCTACGAGCAGTACTTC. Its translation: CASSLADGVWGFPAYLIYEQYF.